This is a list of T cell receptor beta chains from one sample in a study of blood T cell repertoires in COVID-19. The data were produced by immunoSEQ multiplex PCR, yet TCRdb's version contains in-frame clones alone and is incomplete. The sample includes around 380,000 clones, more than 75% seen only once; the top ten take 1.1%. Sequenced: peripheral blood. These receptor sequences come from a human donor with acute or convalescent COVID-19. The donor label of this sample is uncertain. Both conserved end residues are part of each CDR3. D genes are given only for firm matches. Size tells how often a clone was seen (once, few, many) or the class of an expanded clone, and some rows leave it out.

TRBV27,TRBJ2-1,-,13,-,TGTGCCAGCGGGGGCAATTCCTACAATGAGCAGTTCTTC,CASGGNSYNEQFF
TRBV7-9,TRBJ2-2,few,17,TRBD2,TGTGCCAGCAGCTTAGTTTCAGGACTAGCGGGAAGCGGGGAGCTGTTTTTT,CASSLVSGLAGSGELFF
TRBV27,TRBJ1-5,-,15,-,TGTGCCAGCAGTTTCTTCTCAGGGGTGGGACAGCCCCAGCATTTT,CASSFFSGVGQPQHF
TRBV2,TRBJ1-1,once,16,-,TGTGCCAGCAGGATGGAATTGGGCGGGGTGAACACTGAAGCTTTCTTT,CASRMELGGVNTEAFF
TRBV6-5,TRBJ2-1,once,15,TRBD2,TGTGCCAGCAGTAAAACAGACGGGAGGAGGGGTGAGCAGTTCTTC,CASSKTDGRRGEQFF
TRBV3-1/TRBV3-2,TRBJ1-2,-,14,-,TGTGCCAGCAGCCAAGATCTTGTGTCCCGGGGCTACACCTTC,CASSQDLVSRGYTF
TRBV28,TRBJ2-7,-,14,-,TGTGCCAGCAGTTTAAGCGGCGGTCTCCACGAGCAGTACTTC,CASSLSGGLHEQYF
TRBV4-1,TRBJ1-4,-,17,-,TGCGCCAGCGCAATGGGGGGACGGGGGGCAACTAATGAAAAACTGTTTTTT,CASAMGGRGATNEKLFF
TRBV19,TRBJ1-1,-,13,-,TGTGCCAGTAGTATAGAGGGGGGGCTTGAAGCTTTCTTT,CASSIEGGLEAFF
TRBV20-1,TRBJ1-1,-,14,TRBD1,TGCAGTGCTAGTAAAGGGGGCTGGGGCACTGAAGCTTTCTTT,CSASKGGWGTEAFF
TRBV19,TRBJ1-5,-,13,-,TGTGCCAGTTTCGACGGGGTCAATCAGCCCCAGCATTTT,CASFDGVNQPQHF
TRBV30,TRBJ1-2,-,12,-,TGTGCCTGGAGTGTGGGGGGTCGGGGCTACACCTTC,CAWSVGGRGYTF
TRBV5-1,TRBJ2-7,-,13,-,TGCGCCAGCAGCACGGGACTTGAGGGCGAGCAGTACTTC,CASSTGLEGEQYF
TRBV7-9,TRBJ1-3,-,16,TRBD1,TGTGCCAGCAGCGCCGGACAGGGGAGCTCTGGAAACACCATATATTTT,CASSAGQGSSGNTIYF
TRBV18,TRBJ2-5,-,13,-,TGTGCCAGCTCGCTACTAGACCAAGAGACCCAGTACTTC,CASSLLDQETQYF
TRBV5-1,TRBJ2-3,-,16,TRBD1,TGCGCCAGCAGCTTGTCGGACAGGGCAAGATCAGATACGCAGTATTTT,CASSLSDRARSDTQYF
TRBV5-6,TRBJ1-2,-,12,TRBD1,TGTGCCAGCAGCAAAGACAGGGCTGGCTACACCTTC,CASSKDRAGYTF
TRBV7-2,TRBJ1-6,-,15,-,TGTGCCAGCAGCTTAGCTGGGCAGGGGCAATCACCCCTCCACTTT,CASSLAGQGQSPLHF